These 20 T cell receptor beta chains came from one sample sequenced in a study of blood T cells in healthy people across ages. It was with a sample-barcoded 5' primer and a J-beta primer mix that a second PCR of about 6 to 12 cycles was run. TCRdb ran MiXCR on the 5' RACE reads and lists one entry per CDR3 protein. The repertoire holds hundreds of thousands of distinct CDR3 sequences, with approximately 31% as singletons. Sequencing was done on a sample of blood. The receptors come from a woman older than 75 in good health.

A remark on this clonotype: A much larger clone lies a single base off, so this may be a read error. This sequence joins TRBV7-9 and TRBJ2-6, with 9 bases fitting TRBD1. The germline gives CDR1 SEHNR, CDR2 FQNEAQ (reference sequence). The CDR3 runs to 16 residues. CDR3 bases: TGTGCCAGCAACACCGGGACAGGGATCGGGGCCAACGTCCGGACTTTC. It yields the protein CASNTGTGIGANVRTF.

The genes are TRBV2 and TRBJ2-7; tentatively, D is TRBD1 (7 bases). V dropped 4 bases and J dropped 2 bases, with 12 bases sitting between them. CDR3 length: 14 residues. Germline values: CDR1 SNHLY, CDR2 FYNNEI. The CDR3 region has the DNA TGTGCCAGCAGTGGGGGGGACAGACCCTACGAGCAGTACTTC. Its protein product is CASSGGDRPYEQYF.

This clonotype was counted at least ten times. The gene calls are TRBV20-1 and TRBJ1-1, with TRBD1 as a possible D gene (5 bases). Germline V CDR1 and CDR2: DFQATT, SNEGSKA (reference sequence). The CDR3 contains 15 residues. V dropped 4 bases and J dropped 1 base, with 16 bases sitting between them. The CDR3 region has the DNA TGCAGTGCTAAGAGGGGAGGGGCGTCGAACACTGAAGCTTTCTTT. Amino acids: CSAKRGGASNTEAFF.

A single count supports this clonotype. A junction end diverges from the germline sequence, so it may reflect a read error. V usage is TRBV28 and J usage is TRBJ2-2; 11 nucleotides line up with TRBD1. In germline, CDR1 is MDHEN, CDR2 SYDVKM. The CDR3 runs 14 residues. The CDR3 protein is CASSSGQGAGEPFF. As DNA, the CDR3 is TGTGCCAGCAGTTCCGGACAGGGGGCCGGGGAGCCGTTTTTT.

With respect to this clonotype: This sequence may be a read error, since a much larger clone differs from it by one base. The chain combines TRBV11-2 with TRBJ2-4, with D hard to call. With 1 base removed from V and 14 bases from J, the gap between germline ends came to 21 bases. The CDR3 loop spans 15 amino acids. Germline V gives CDR1 SGHAT, CDR2 FQNNGV. Here the CDR3 reads CASSLGGGDQETEYF. DNA of the CDR3: TGTGCCAGCAGCTTAGGAGGTGGAGACCAAGAGACCGAGTACTTC.

This clonotype appeared many times. The genes are TRBV20-1 and TRBJ1-2; 12 bases line up with TRBD1. Losses at the gene ends were 3 bases for V and 5 bases for J; bases not matched to a gene: 7. The CDR3 is 15 amino acids. Germline lookup yields CDR1 DFQATT and CDR2 SNEGSKA (reference sequence). In DNA form, the CDR3 reads TGCAGTGCTAGGCCGGGACAGGGGGCGCGGTATGGCTACACCTTC. This gives the protein CSARPGQGARYGYTF.

This clonotype was recorded a few times. The chain employs TRBV6-5 and TRBJ1-4; D may be TRBD1 (5 bases). V was shortened by 0 bases and J by 8 bases, with 13 bases between the two germline ends. CDR1 and CDR2 (germline): MNHEY, SVGAGI. The CDR3 is 15 amino acids. The CDR3 nucleotides are TGTGCCAGCAGTTACTCGGGCAGGGTAGGGGAAAAACTGTTTTTT. Translation gives CASSYSGRVGEKLFF.

There are many counts of this clonotype. This chain connects TRBV11-2 to TRBJ1-6, with D possibly being TRBD1 (6 bases). Germline V gene sequence: CDR1 SGHAT, CDR2 FQNNGV. The CDR3 is made up of 14 amino acids. Between the trimmed V and J ends, which lost 1 base and 10 bases, there was a span of 11 bases. In nucleotides, the CDR3 is TGTGCCAGCAGCTTAGGAACAGGGCACTCACCCCTCCACTTT. It yields the protein CASSLGTGHSPLHF.

This chain joins TRBV5-5 and TRBJ1-2; weak D call: TRBD1 (5 bases). V was clipped by 2 bases and J by 6 bases, with 11 bases between them. CDR3 length equals 13 residues. Germline V gene data show CDR1 as SGHKS and CDR2 as YYEKEE (reference sequence). This CDR3 reads CASSFRAGHGYTF. The CDR3 coding sequence is TGTGCCAGCAGCTTTCGGGCAGGGCATGGCTACACCTTC.

This clonotype has at least ten counts. J is TRBJ2-4 and V is TRBV19, with TRBD1 identical over 8 bases. The germline CDR1 and CDR2 sequences are LNHDA and SQIVND (reference sequence). The V gene end was trimmed by 5 bases and the J gene end by 4 bases; junction bases not matched to a gene: 7. CDR3 length: 15 amino acids. The CDR3 region is CASSPGGVPKNIQYF. The CDR3 DNA reads as TGTGCCAGTAGTCCAGGGGGCGTCCCAAAAAACATTCAGTACTTC.

V and J are TRBV7-2 and TRBJ1-2; TRBD1 aligns across 9 bases. Per germline, CDR1 SGHTA and CDR2 FQGNSA. Germline trimming cut 5 bases from V and 5 bases from J; bases unmatched to any gene: 3. The CDR3 totals 13 residues. The CDR3 bases are TGTGCCAGCAGCGGACAGGGGAGATATGGCTACACCTTC. This codes for CASSGQGRYGYTF.

This sequence joins TRBV9 and TRBJ2-5; a possible D gene is TRBD1 (5 bases). The J call is in doubt because the DNA end fits TRBJ2-7 better. Per germline, CDR1 SGDLS and CDR2 YYNGEE. The CDR3 sequence is 13 residues long. The CDR3 DNA follows: TGTGCCAGCAGCCCCAAGGGGTCTTACGAGCAGTACTTC. This codes for CASSPKGSYEQYF.

At least ten counts were recorded for this clonotype. The rearrangement joins TRBV20-1 to TRBJ2-3; D possibly corresponds to TRBD2 (6 bases). The V and J ends lost 5 bases and 2 bases respectively, with 20 bases between them. The CDR3 sequence is 16 residues long. Germline-derived CDR1 and CDR2 are DFQATT and SNEGSKA (reference sequence). CDR3 bases: TGCAGTGCTCCAATACCGGGACTTTCGACCACAGATACGCAGTATTTT. It yields the protein CSAPIPGLSTTDTQYF.

Many counts were recorded for this clonotype. V and J are TRBV5-6 and TRBJ2-3; no firm D call. The length of the CDR3 is 15 residues. CDR1 and CDR2 from the germline V gene are SGHDT and YYEEEE. V was shortened by 0 bases and J by 6 bases, with 14 bases between the two germline ends. CDR3 in DNA: TGTGCCAGCAGCTTGGCCAAGCTAGTCAGGGATACGCAGTATTTT. It codes for CASSLAKLVRDTQYF. Together with reference TRBV5-6 and TRBJ2-3, the CDR3 gives the full variable domain: DAGVTQSPTHLIKTRGQQVTLRCSPKSGHDTVSWYQQALGQGPQFIFQYYEEEERQRGNFPDRFSGHQFPNYSSELNVNALLLGDSALYLCASSLAKLVRDTQYFGPGTRLTVL.

The chain links TRBV11-2 to TRBJ2-7, with 8 bases aligning to TRBD2. Germline V gene sequence: CDR1 SGHAT, CDR2 FQNNGV. Germline trimming cut 4 bases from V and 6 bases from J; bases unmatched to any gene: 8. The CDR3 is 14 amino acids. CDR3 sequence (DNA): TGTGCCAGCAGCTCCCGGACTAGCTGGGCCGAGCAGTACTTC. This translates into CASSSRTSWAEQYF. Using reference TRBV11-2 and TRBJ2-7 for the parts outside the CDR3, the full variable domain is EAGVAQSPRYKIIEKRQSVAFWCNPISGHATLYWYQQILGQGPKLLIQFQNNGVVDDSQLPKDRFSAERLKGVDSTLKIQPAKLEDSAVYLCASSSRTSWAEQYFGPGTRLTVT.

The gene calls are TRBV27 and TRBJ2-6, with D tentatively TRBD1 (6 bases). CDR1 MNHEY and CDR2 SMNVEV come from the germline V gene (reference sequence). The CDR3 runs 17 residues. V lost 2 bases and J lost 1, with 12 bases in between. The CDR3 loop reads CASSLESRGSGANVLTF. The CDR3 DNA reads as TGTGCCAGCAGTTTAGAGTCTAGGGGGTCTGGGGCCAACGTCCTGACTTTC. Variable domain in full (rest from reference TRBV27 and TRBJ2-6): EAQVTQNPRYLITVTGKKLTVTCSQNMNHEYMSWYRQDPGLGLRQIYYSMNVEVTDKGDVPEGYKVSRKEKRNFPLILESPSPNQTSLYFCASSLESRGSGANVLTFGAGSRLTVL.

This chain joins TRBV2 and TRBJ1-1; 7 bases match TRBD1. The length of the CDR3 is 15 residues. CDR1 SNHLY and CDR2 FYNNEI come from the germline V gene. Germline trimming cut 7 bases from V and 0 bases from J; bases unmatched to any gene: 8. This CDR3 reads CASTLTGLLNTEAFF. For the CDR3, the DNA is TGTGCCAGCACTCTGACAGGGCTGTTGAACACTGAAGCTTTCTTT.

This clonotype has more than one count but fewer than ten. V usage is TRBV19 and J usage is TRBJ2-7; D is perhaps TRBD1 or TRBD2 (6 bases each). The V end lost 4 bases, the J end lost 7 bases, and 17 bases lay between the germline ends. Germline V gene lookup returns CDR1 LNHDA and CDR2 SQIVND (reference sequence). The CDR3 is 14 amino acids. The DNA for the CDR3 is TGTGCCAGTAGTACAAACAACAGGGCGGGAGAGCAGTACTTC. This translates into CASSTNNRAGEQYF.

A remark on this clonotype: The junction differs from germline at one of its ends, possibly a read error. This chain uses TRBV7-9 with TRBJ2-3; TRBD1 might be the D (6 bases). CDR3 length: 13 residues. Per germline, CDR1 SEHNR and CDR2 FQNEAQ (reference sequence). The CDR3 bases are TGTGCCAGCAGCTTAGAGAGGACAGATGCGCAGTATTTT. Protein: CASSLERTDAQYF. The entire variable domain, with the rest obtained from reference TRBV7-9 and TRBJ2-3, is as follows: DTGVSQNPRHKITKRGQNVTFRCDPISEHNRLYWYRQTLGQGPEFLTYFQNEAQLEKSRLLSDRFSAERPKGSFSTLEIQRTEQGDSAMYLCASSLERTDAQYFGPGTRLTVL.

This clonotype was seen many times. A much larger clone lies one base from this, so it may be a read error. The rearrangement joins TRBV4-1 to TRBJ2-1; 9 nucleotides align to TRBD2. The CDR3 consists of 16 residues. Per germline, CDR1 MGHRA and CDR2 YSYEKL. Losses at the gene ends were 0 bases for V and 9 bases for J; bases not matched to a gene: 9. Here the CDR3 reads CASSQEESGGLPEQFF. The CDR3 DNA is TGCGCCAGCAGCCAAGAGGAAAGCGGGGGGTTGCCTGAGCAGTTCTTC.